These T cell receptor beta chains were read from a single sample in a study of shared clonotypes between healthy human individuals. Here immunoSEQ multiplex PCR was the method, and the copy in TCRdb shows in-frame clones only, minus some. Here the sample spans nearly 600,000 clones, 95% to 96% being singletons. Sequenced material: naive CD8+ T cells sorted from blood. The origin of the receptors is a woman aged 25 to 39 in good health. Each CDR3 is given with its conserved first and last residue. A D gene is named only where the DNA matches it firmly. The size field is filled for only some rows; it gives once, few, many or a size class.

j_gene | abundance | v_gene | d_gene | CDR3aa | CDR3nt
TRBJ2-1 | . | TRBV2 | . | CASSASLGFSYNEQFF | TGTGCCAGCAGTGCGAGTCTCGGTTTCTCCTACAATGAGCAGTTCTTC
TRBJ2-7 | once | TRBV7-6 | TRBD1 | CASSSETGSYEQYF | TGTGCCAGCAGCTCCGAGACAGGGTCATACGAGCAGTACTTC
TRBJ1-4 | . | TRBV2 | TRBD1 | CASSEGQGYEKLFF | TGTGCCAGCAGTGAGGGACAGGGATATGAAAAACTGTTTTTT
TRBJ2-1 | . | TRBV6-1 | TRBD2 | CASSERTSGRYGDEQFF | TGTGCCAGCAGTGAACGGACTAGCGGGAGGTATGGGGATGAGCAGTTCTTC
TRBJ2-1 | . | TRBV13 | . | CASSARGAGTYNEQFF | TGTGCCAGCAGCGCCCGGGGCGCCGGGACCTACAATGAGCAGTTCTTC
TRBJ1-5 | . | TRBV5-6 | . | CASSLGGLQPQHF | TGTGCCAGCAGCTTGGGGGGGCTCCAGCCCCAGCATTTT
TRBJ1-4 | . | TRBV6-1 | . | CASSEEPGMYEKLFF | TGTGCCAGCAGCGAAGAGCCAGGGATGTATGAAAAACTGTTTTTT
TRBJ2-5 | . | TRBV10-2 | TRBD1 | CASRDRGLQETQYF | TGCGCCAGCCGGGACAGGGGACTCCAAGAGACCCAGTACTTC
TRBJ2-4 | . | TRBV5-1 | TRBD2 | CASSNTLAGDGIQYF | TGCGCCAGCAGCAACACACTAGCGGGAGACGGCATTCAGTACTTC
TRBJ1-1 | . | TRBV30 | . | CALEGGNTEAFF | TGTGCCCTGGAGGGAGGGAACACTGAAGCTTTCTTT
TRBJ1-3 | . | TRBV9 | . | CASSVGGNTIYF | TGTGCCAGCAGCGTAGGGGGAAACACCATATATTTT
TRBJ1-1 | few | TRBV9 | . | CASSVGVGTEAFF | TGTGCCAGCAGCGTAGGGGTAGGAACTGAAGCTTTCTTT
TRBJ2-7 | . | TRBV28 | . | CASKLQGRGYEQYF | TGTGCCAGCAAACTTCAGGGAAGGGGCTACGAGCAGTACTTC
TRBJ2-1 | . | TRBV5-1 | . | CASSLTNGNNEQFF | TGCGCCAGCAGCTTGACGAATGGCAACAATGAGCAGTTCTTC
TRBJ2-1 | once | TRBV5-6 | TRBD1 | CASSSLGQGFGQFF | TGTGCCAGCAGCTCACTGGGACAGGGGTTTGGGCAGTTCTTC
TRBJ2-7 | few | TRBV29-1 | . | CSVLTAYEQYF | TGCAGCGTCTTAACAGCCTACGAGCAGTACTTC